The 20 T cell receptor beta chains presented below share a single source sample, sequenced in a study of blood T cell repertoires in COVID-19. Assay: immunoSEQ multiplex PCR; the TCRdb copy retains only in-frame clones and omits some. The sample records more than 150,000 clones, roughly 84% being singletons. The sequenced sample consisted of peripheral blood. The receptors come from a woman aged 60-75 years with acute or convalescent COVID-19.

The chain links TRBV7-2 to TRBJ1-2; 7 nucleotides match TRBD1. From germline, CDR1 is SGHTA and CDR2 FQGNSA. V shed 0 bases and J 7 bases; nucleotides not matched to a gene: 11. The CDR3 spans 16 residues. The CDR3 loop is CASSLAPTGELSGYTF. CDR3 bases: TGTGCCAGCAGCTTAGCCCCCACAGGGGAGCTGTCTGGCTACACCTTC. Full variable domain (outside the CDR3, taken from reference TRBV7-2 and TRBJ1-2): GAGVSQSPSNKVTEKGKDVELRCDPISGHTALYWYRQSLGQGLEFLIYFQGNSAPDKSGLPSDRFSAERTGGSVSTLTIQRTQQEDSAVYLCASSLAPTGELSGYTFGSGTRLTVV.

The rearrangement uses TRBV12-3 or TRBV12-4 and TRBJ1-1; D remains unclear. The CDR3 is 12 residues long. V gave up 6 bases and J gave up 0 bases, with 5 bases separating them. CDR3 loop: CASRRLNTEAFF. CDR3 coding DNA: TGTGCCAGCAGGCGATTGAACACTGAAGCTTTCTTT.

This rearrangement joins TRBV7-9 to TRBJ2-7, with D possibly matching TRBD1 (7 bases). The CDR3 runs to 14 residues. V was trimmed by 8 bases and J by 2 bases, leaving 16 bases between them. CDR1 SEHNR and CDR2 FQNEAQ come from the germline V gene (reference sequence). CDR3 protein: CASGMRDRPYEQYF. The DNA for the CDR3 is TGTGCCAGCGGAATGCGGGACAGACCCTACGAGCAGTACTTC.

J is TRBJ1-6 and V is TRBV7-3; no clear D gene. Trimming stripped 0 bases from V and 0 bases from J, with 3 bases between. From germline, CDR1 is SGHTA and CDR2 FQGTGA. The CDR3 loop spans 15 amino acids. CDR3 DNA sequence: TGTGCCAGCAGCTTAACTAGCTCCTATAATTCACCCCTCCACTTT. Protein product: CASSLTSSYNSPLHF. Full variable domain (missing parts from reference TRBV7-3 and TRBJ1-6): GAGVSQTPSNKVTEKGKYVELRCDPISGHTALYWYRQSLGQGPEFLIYFQGTGAADDSGLPNDRFFAVRPEGSVSTLKIQRTERGDSAVYLCASSLTSSYNSPLHFGNGTRLTVT.

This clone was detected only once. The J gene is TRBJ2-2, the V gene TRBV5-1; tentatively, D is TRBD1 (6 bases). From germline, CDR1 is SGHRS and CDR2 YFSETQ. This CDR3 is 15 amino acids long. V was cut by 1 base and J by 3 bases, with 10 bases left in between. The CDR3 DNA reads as TGCGCCAGCAGCTTGTTGCAGGGGTACACCGGGGAGCTGTTTTTT. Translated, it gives CASSLLQGYTGELFF.

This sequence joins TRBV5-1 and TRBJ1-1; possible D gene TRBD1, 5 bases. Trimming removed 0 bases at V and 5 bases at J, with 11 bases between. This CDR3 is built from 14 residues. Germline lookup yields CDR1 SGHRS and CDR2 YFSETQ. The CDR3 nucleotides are TGCGCCAGCAGCTTGGAGGGGAGGAATACTGAAGCTTTCTTT. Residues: CASSLEGRNTEAFF. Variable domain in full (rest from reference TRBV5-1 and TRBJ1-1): KAGVTQTPRYLIKTRGQQVTLSCSPISGHRSVSWYQQTPGQGLQFLFEYFSETQRNKGNFPGRFSGRQFSNSRSEMNVSTLELGDSALYLCASSLEGRNTEAFFGQGTRLTVV.

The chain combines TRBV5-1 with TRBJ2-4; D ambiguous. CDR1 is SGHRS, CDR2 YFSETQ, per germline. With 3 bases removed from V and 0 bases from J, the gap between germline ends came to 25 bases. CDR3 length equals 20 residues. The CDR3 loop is CASSSSSGSGFVSAKNIQYF. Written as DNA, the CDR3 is TGCGCCAGCAGCTCCTCGTCCGGGTCTGGCTTTGTTTCAGCCAAAAACATTCAGTACTTC.

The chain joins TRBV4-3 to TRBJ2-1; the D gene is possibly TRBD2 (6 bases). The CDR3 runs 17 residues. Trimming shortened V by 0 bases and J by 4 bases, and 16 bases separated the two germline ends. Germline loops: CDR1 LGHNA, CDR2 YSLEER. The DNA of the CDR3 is TGCGCCAGCAGCCAAGATGGAGGGCCGGGAAGATACAATGAGCAGTTCTTC. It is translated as CASSQDGGPGRYNEQFF.

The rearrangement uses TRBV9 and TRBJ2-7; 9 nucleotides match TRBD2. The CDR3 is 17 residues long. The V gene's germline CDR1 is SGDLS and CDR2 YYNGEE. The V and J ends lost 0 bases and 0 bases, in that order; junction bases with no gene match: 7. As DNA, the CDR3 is TGTGCCAGCAGCGTAGAGGCTAGCGGGGTCTACTCCTACGAGCAGTACTTC. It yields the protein CASSVEASGVYSYEQYF.

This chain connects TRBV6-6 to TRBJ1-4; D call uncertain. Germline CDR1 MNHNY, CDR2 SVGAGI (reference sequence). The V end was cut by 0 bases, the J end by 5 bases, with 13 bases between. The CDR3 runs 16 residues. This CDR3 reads CASSYSQKSQNEKLFF. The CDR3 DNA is TGTGCCAGCAGTTACTCACAGAAAAGCCAAAATGAAAAACTGTTTTTT.

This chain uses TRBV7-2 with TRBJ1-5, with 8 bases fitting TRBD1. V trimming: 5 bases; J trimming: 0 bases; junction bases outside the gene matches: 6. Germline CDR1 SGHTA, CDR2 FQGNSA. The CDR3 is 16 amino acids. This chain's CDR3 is CASSARTGNSNQPQHF. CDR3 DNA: TGTGCCAGCAGCGCCCGGACAGGGAATAGCAATCAGCCCCAGCATTTT.

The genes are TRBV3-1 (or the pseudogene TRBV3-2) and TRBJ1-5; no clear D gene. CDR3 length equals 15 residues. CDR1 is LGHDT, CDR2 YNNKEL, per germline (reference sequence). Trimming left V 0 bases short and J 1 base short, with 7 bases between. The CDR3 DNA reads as TGTGCCAGCAGCCAAGAGAGTGTGAGCAATCAGCCCCAGCATTTT. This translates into CASSQESVSNQPQHF.

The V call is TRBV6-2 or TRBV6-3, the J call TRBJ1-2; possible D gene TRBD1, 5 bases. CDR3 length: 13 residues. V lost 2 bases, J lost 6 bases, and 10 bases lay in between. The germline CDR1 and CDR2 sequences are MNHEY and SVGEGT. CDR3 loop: CASSYRAGNGYTF. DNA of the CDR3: TGTGCCAGCAGTTACAGGGCAGGGAATGGCTACACCTTC.

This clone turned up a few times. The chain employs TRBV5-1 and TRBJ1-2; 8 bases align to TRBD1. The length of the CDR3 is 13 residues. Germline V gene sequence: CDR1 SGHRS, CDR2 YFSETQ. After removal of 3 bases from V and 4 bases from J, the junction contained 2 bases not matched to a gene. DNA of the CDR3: TGCGCCAGCAGCTCAGGGGGCGGCTATGGCTACACCTTC. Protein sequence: CASSSGGGYGYTF.

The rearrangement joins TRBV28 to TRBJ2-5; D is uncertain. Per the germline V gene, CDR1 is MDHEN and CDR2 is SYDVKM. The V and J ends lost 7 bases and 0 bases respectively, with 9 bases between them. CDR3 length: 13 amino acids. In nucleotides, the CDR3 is TGTGCCAGCACTGGCCAATACCAAGAGACCCAGTACTTC. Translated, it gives CASTGQYQETQYF. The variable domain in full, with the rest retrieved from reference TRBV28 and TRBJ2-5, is DVKVTQSSRYLVKRTGEKVFLECVQDMDHENMFWYRQDPGLGLRLIYFSYDVKMKEKGDIPEGYSVSREKKERFSLILESASTNQTSMYLCASTGQYQETQYFGPGTRLLVL.

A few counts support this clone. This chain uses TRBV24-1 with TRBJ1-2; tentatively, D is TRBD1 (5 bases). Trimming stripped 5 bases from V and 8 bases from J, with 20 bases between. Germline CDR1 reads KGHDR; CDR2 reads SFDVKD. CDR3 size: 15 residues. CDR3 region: CATSAALGEAGGYTF. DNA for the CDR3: TGTGCCACCAGTGCCGCCCTGGGGGAAGCGGGCGGCTACACCTTC.

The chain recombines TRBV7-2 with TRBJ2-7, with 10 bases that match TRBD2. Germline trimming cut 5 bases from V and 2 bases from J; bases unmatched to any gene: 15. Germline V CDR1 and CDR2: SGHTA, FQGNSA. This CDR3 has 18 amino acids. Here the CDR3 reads CASSLQPLLAGAAYEQYF. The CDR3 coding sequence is TGTGCCAGCAGCCTACAGCCCCTCCTAGCGGGGGCCGCCTACGAGCAGTACTTC.

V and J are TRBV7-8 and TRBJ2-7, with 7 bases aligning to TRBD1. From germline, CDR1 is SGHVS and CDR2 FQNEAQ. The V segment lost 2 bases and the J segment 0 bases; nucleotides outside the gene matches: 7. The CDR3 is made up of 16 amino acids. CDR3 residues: CASSLRGQGSSYEQYF. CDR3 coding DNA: TGTGCCAGCAGCTTAAGGGGGCAGGGGTCCTCCTACGAGCAGTACTTC.

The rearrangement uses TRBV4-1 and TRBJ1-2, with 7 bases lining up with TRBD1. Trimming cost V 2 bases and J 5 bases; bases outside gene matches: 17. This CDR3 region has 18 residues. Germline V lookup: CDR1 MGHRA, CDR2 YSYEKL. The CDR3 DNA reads TGCGCCAGCAGCCAATTCTTACGGGACGGAACCAGGGGGTATGGCTACACCTTC. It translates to CASSQFLRDGTRGYGYTF.

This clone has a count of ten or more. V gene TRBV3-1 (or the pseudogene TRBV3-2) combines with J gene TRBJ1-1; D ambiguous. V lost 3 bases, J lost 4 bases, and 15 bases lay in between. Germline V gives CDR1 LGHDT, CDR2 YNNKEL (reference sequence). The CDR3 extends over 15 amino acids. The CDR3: CASSQADGRTTEAFF. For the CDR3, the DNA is TGTGCCAGCAGCCAGGCTGATGGCAGAACCACTGAAGCTTTCTTT.